One T cell receptor beta chain is described in this entry. The data stem from a study of cytomegalovirus exposure and HLA in healthy donors. Across the whole study: Among the 300 to 400 donors who were genotyped, about 80% fell in the genetic ancestry cluster that is associated with self-reported Caucasian donors.

PCR employed 60 Vbeta and 13 Jbeta primers. Data came from immunoSEQ multiplex PCR; TCRdb stores just in-frame clones and leaves some out. Of 180,000 or so clones listed, about 10% are singletons. Germline V gene data show CDR1 as SNHLY and CDR2 as FYNNEI. The germline V and J ends were trimmed by 6 bases and 7 bases, with 19 bases remaining between them. The CDR3 covers 14 residues. This TCR came from a woman in her thirties in good health and CMV-seropositive. The J gene is TRBJ2-7, the V gene TRBV2; D may be TRBD1 (6 bases). Sequenced sample: PBMCs. DNA of the CDR3: TGTGCCAGCAGGGCTGAAAGGACAGAAGGAGAGCAGTACTTC. The encoded protein is CASRAERTEGEQYF.